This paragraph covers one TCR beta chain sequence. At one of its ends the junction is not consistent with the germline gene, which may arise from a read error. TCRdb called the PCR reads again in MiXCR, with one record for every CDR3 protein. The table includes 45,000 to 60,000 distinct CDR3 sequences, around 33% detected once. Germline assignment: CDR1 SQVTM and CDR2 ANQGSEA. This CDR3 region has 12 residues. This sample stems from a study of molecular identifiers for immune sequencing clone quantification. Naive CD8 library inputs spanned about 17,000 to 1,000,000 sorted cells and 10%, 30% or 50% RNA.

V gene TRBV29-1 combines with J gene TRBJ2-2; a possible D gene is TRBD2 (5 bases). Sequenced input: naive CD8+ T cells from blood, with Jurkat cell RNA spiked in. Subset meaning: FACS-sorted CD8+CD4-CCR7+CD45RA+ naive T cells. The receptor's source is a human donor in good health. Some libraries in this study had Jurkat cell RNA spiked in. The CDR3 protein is CSVTLEAGELVF. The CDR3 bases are TGCAGCGTTACACTAGAGGCCGGGGAGCTGGTTTTT.